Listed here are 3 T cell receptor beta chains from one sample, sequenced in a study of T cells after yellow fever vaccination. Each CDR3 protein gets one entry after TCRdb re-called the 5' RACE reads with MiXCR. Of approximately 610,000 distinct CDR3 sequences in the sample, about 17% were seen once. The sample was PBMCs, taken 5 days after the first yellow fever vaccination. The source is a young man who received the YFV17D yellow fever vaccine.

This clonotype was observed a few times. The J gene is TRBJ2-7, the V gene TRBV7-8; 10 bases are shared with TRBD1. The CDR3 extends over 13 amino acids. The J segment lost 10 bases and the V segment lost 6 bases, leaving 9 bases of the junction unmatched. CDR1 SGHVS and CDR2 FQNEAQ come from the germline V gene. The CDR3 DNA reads TGTGCCAGCAGACCGACAGGGGGCTCCATTCAGTACGTC. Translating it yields CASRPTGGSIQYV.

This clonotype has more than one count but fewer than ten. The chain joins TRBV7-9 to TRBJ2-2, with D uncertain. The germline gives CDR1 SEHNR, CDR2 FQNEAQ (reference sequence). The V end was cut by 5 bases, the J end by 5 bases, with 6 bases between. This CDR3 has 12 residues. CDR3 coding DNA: TGTGCCAGCAGCACACTGACCGGGGAGCTGTTTTTT. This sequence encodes CASSTLTGELFF.

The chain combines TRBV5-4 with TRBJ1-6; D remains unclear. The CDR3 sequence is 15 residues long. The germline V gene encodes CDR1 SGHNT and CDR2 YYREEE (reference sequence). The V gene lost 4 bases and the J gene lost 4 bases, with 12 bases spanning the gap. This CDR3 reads CASSPELGYNSPLHF. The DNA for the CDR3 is TGTGCCAGCAGCCCCGAGCTGGGATATAATTCACCCCTCCACTTT.